A selection of T cell receptor beta chains follows, all from one sample in a study of a mutant IDH1 vaccine in newly diagnosed glioma. The protocol was immunoSEQ multiplex PCR, while the TCRdb copy is restricted to in-frame clones and leaves out a portion. Of 60,000 to 85,000 clones listed, approximately 79% are singletons. Sample: PBMCs, taken from a glioma patient treated with radiotherapy, temozolomide or both. These receptors originate from a middle-aged man with glioma. Each CDR3 is given with its conserved first and last residue.

J: TRBJ1-4; V: TRBV18; CDR3: CASSPQRALNEKLFF
J: TRBJ2-5; V: TRBV28; CDR3: CASSSKLQGRRETQYF
J: TRBJ1-5; V: TRBV6-5; CDR3: CASSKFGVSNQPQHF
J: TRBJ2-6; V: TRBV5-1; CDR3: CASSTTRGALRSSGANVLTF
J: TRBJ2-5; V: TRBV4-2; CDR3: CASSQGDSPSETQYF
J: TRBJ1-6; V: TRBV5-5; CDR3: CASSRTGEGSPLHF
J: TRBJ2-3; V: TRBV20-1; CDR3: CSATYTDTQYF
J: TRBJ1-1; V: TRBV28; CDR3: CASSLMTGLGAFF
J: TRBJ2-1; V: TRBV15; CDR3: CATSRARTGYNEQFF
J: TRBJ1-3; V: TRBV7-9; CDR3: CASSRTGSSGNTIYF
J: TRBJ2-5; V: TRBV4-3; CDR3: CASSQSLGAGETQYF
J: TRBJ1-2; V: TRBV9; CDR3: CASSPATGSDYGYTF
J: TRBJ1-6; V: TRBV19; CDR3: CASSIASSYNSPLHF
J: TRBJ2-7; V: TRBV5-1; CDR3: CASSSPVGGQGTYEQYF
J: TRBJ2-1; V: TRBV9; CDR3: CASSATTGASYNEQFF
J: TRBJ2-2; V: TRBV5-1; CDR3: CASSLETGLNTGELFF
J: TRBJ1-3; V: TRBV6-6; CDR3: CATGTGNTIYF
J: TRBJ1-1; V: TRBV2; CDR3: CASSVWMNTEAFF
J: TRBJ2-1; V: TRBV25-1; CDR3: CASSEQQGRSHNEQFF
J: TRBJ2-7; V: TRBV6-5; CDR3: CASSYSNNLPYEQYF
J: TRBJ1-1; V: TRBV5-1; CDR3: CASSLQDLNTEAFF
J: TRBJ1-5; V: TRBV5-6; CDR3: CASSSWRQISNQPQHF
J: TRBJ2-1; V: TRBV11-3; CDR3: CASSTQGRNEQFF
J: TRBJ2-7; V: TRBV18; CDR3: CASRQDSAYEQYF
J: TRBJ2-1; V: TRBV5-6; CDR3: CASSAPWDNEQFF
J: TRBJ1-4; V: TRBV4-1; CDR3: CASSQVGLRGEKLFF
J: TRBJ1-4; V: TRBV7-6; CDR3: CASSLRGANEKLFF
J: TRBJ2-5; V: TRBV4-2; CDR3: CASSPTGEEETQYF
J: TRBJ1-5; V: TRBV4-3; CDR3: CASSQDTGSDQPQHF
J: TRBJ2-2; V: TRBV7-2; CDR3: CASSKGGLGPRTGELFF
J: TRBJ2-2; V: TRBV6-5; CDR3: CASTHGGNTGELFF
J: TRBJ1-3; V: TRBV9; CDR3: CASSVDYSAGNTIYF
J: TRBJ2-5; V: TRBV6-1; CDR3: CASSGTGRAKTQYF
J: TRBJ1-1; V: TRBV7-2; CDR3: CASSFGRSTEAFF
J: TRBJ1-5; V: TRBV15; CDR3: CATSGRVDISPQHF
J: TRBJ1-4; V: TRBV6-5; CDR3: CASKEGVSNEKLFF
J: TRBJ2-7; V: TRBV11-1; CDR3: CASSHSYEQYF
J: TRBJ1-1; V: TRBV19; CDR3: CASTIPSGTENTEAFF
J: TRBJ1-4; V: TRBV5-8; CDR3: CASSLPGDRVKLFF
J: TRBJ2-5; V: TRBV10-3; CDR3: CAIRDNQETQYF
J: TRBJ1-6; V: TRBV5-1; CDR3: CASSFSDRGNSPLHF
J: TRBJ1-1; V: TRBV6-5; CDR3: CASSYGVIANTEAFF
J: TRBJ2-7; V: TRBV7-9; CDR3: CASSLVDYEQYF
J: TRBJ1-2; V: TRBV10-3; CDR3: CAISSQGSHGYTF
J: TRBJ1-1; V: TRBV27; CDR3: CASSFSGTRSEAFF
J: TRBJ1-1; V: TRBV11-2; CDR3: CASSYLTWTEAFF